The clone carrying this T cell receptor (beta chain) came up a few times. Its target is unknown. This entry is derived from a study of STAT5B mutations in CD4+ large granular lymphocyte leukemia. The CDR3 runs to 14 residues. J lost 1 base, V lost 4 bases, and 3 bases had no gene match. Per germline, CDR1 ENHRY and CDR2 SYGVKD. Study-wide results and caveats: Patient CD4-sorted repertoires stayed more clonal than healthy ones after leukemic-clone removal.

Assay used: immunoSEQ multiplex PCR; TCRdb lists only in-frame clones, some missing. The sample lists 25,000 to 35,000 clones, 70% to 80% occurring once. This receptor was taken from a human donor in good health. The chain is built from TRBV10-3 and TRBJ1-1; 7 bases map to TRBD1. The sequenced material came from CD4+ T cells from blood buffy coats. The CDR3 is CAISAGGPNTEAFF. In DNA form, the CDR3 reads TGTGCCATCAGTGCAGGGGGTCCGAACACTGAAGCTTTCTTT.